These T cell receptor beta chains were read from a single sample in a study of blood T cell repertoires in COVID-19. Assay used: immunoSEQ multiplex PCR; TCRdb lists only in-frame clones, some missing. Found here are roughly 250,000 clones, around 88% of them singletons; the top ten hold around 1.3%. Sequencing used PBMCs or T cells enriched from blood (not recorded which). The receptors stem from a woman aged 40 to 50 with acute COVID-19. Both conserved end residues are part of each CDR3. The D gene is left open where the match is weak. Size is stated for part of the rows, as once, few or many counts, or as a class when the clone is expanded.

D gene	V gene	clone size	J gene	CDR3 protein	CDR3 DNA
NA	TRBV2	NA	TRBJ1-5	CASSDRTGNQPQHF	TGTGCCAGCAGTGACCGGACAGGCAATCAGCCCCAGCATTTT
TRBD2	TRBV4-3	NA	TRBJ2-3	CASSQGVAGGSTDTQYF	TGCGCCAGCAGCCAAGGAGTAGCGGGAGGAAGCACAGATACGCAGTATTTT
NA	TRBV14	NA	TRBJ2-5	CASSQDAQLQETQYF	TGTGCCAGCAGCCAAGATGCACAGCTCCAAGAGACCCAGTACTTC
TRBD1	TRBV6-5	NA	TRBJ1-2	CASGADRGYYGYTF	TGTGCCAGCGGCGCGGACAGGGGATACTATGGCTACACCTTC
TRBD2	TRBV9	few	TRBJ2-1	CASRPSGYNEQFF	TGTGCCTCTCGGCCTAGCGGATACAATGAGCAGTTCTTC
TRBD1	TRBV6-5	NA	TRBJ1-4	CASSPRGRDNEKLFF	TGTGCCAGCAGTCCCAGGGGGCGAGATAATGAAAAACTGTTTTTT
TRBD2	TRBV29-1	NA	TRBJ2-3	CSVTSLREGQDTQYF	TGCAGCGTCACATCCCTACGGGAGGGCCAAGATACGCAGTATTTT
NA	TRBV6-5	NA	TRBJ1-3	CASGAASGNTIYF	TGTGCCAGCGGGGCAGCCTCTGGAAACACCATATATTTT
TRBD1	TRBV28	NA	TRBJ1-3	CASDRGSGNTIYF	TGTGCCAGCGACAGGGGCTCTGGAAACACCATATATTTT
NA	TRBV6-5	NA	TRBJ1-1	CASSYDAGVSEAFF	TGTGCCAGCAGTTACGACGCAGGGGTAAGCGAAGCTTTCTTT
NA	TRBV15	NA	TRBJ2-7	CATSRGGLPTYEQYF	TGTGCCACCAGCAGAGGGGGCCTCCCAACCTACGAGCAGTACTTC
NA	TRBV7-2	NA	TRBJ1-2	CASSFGRDRLYGYTF	TGTGCCAGCAGCTTCGGTCGAGACAGACTCTATGGCTACACCTTC
TRBD1	TRBV23-1	NA	TRBJ1-5	CASSRSTGVTHSNQPQHF	TGCGCCAGCAGTCGATCGACAGGGGTCACACATAGCAATCAGCCCCAGCATTTT
TRBD1	TRBV27	few	TRBJ1-2	CASSDRGYYGYTF	TGTGCCAGCAGTGACAGGGGGTACTATGGCTACACCTTC
TRBD1	TRBV5-5	NA	TRBJ1-2	CASSSQGDDGYTF	TGTGCCAGCAGCTCTCAGGGGGACGATGGCTACACCTTC
TRBD1	TRBV2	once	TRBJ1-4	CASMTGGNEKLFF	TGTGCCAGCATGACAGGGGGGAATGAAAAACTGTTTTTT
NA	TRBV7-3	NA	TRBJ2-1	CASSANQGYNEQFF	TGTGCCAGCAGCGCTAATCAGGGCTACAATGAGCAGTTCTTC
TRBD1	TRBV24-1	NA	TRBJ1-2	CATSVFGVPRTGELGYTF	TGTGCCACCAGTGTCTTCGGGGTTCCCCGGACAGGGGAATTAGGCTACACCTTC
TRBD2	TRBV7-6	NA	TRBJ2-7	CASRPTSGGYEQYF	TGTGCCAGCAGGCCCACTAGCGGGGGCTACGAGCAGTACTTC
NA	TRBV2	few	TRBJ2-1	CASIAVGSYNEQFF	TGTGCCAGCATAGCTGTTGGCTCCTACAATGAGCAGTTCTTC
NA	TRBV18	NA	TRBJ2-1	CASSPGRTDPGEQFF	TGTGCCAGCTCACCGGGTCGGACAGACCCGGGTGAGCAGTTCTTC
TRBD2	TRBV14	NA	TRBJ2-3	CASSQALTSGHVDF	TGTGCCAGCAGCCAAGCTTTAACTAGCGGGCATGTGGATTTT
TRBD2	TRBV25-1	NA	TRBJ2-1	CASSGSGNYNEQFF	TGTGCCAGCAGTGGAAGCGGGAACTACAATGAGCAGTTCTTC
TRBD1	TRBV14	NA	TRBJ2-4	CASSQDRRDIQYF	TGTGCCAGCAGCCAGGACAGGAGAGACATTCAGTACTTC
NA	TRBV7-8	once	TRBJ1-1	CASSLDRPRGASFSF	TGTGCCAGCAGCTTAGATCGACCCCGGGGGGCCTCGTTTTCCTTT
NA	TRBV13	NA	TRBJ2-7	CASSLGGLVVTSGDSYEQYF	TGTGCCAGCAGCTTAGGTGGTTTGGTCGTTACGTCGGGAGACTCCTACGAGCAGTACTTC
NA	TRBV19	NA	TRBJ1-1	CASTRGGGTTEAFF	TGTGCCAGTACCCGAGGTGGGGGGACGACTGAAGCTTTCTTT
NA	TRBV28	NA	TRBJ1-5	CASITETPWTDNQPQHF	TGTGCCAGCATTACTGAAACCCCCTGGACAGACAATCAGCCCCAGCATTTT
NA	TRBV5-4	NA	TRBJ2-3	CAIKRSTDTQYF	TGTGCCATCAAGCGGTCCACAGATACGCAGTATTTT
TRBD1	TRBV5-1	NA	TRBJ2-5	CASSLGQGKETQYF	TGCGCCAGCAGCTTGGGACAGGGTAAAGAGACCCAGTACTTC
TRBD2	TRBV7-2	NA	TRBJ2-6	CASSFSGGSGANVLTF	TGTGCCAGCAGCTTTAGCGGGGGGTCAGGGGCCAACGTCCTGACTTTC
NA	TRBV27	NA	TRBJ1-1	CASRQGNTEAFF	TGTGCCAGCAGGCAGGGGAACACTGAAGCTTTCTTT
NA	TRBV28	once	TRBJ2-1	CASSFPAGRDNEQFF	TGTGCCAGCAGTTTCCCGGCGGGAAGGGACAATGAGCAGTTCTTC
NA	TRBV12-5	once	TRBJ1-2	CASGLPGGYTF	TGTGCTAGTGGTTTGCCCGGTGGCTACACCTTC
TRBD2	TRBV5-4	few	TRBJ2-2	CASRPGTTATGELFF	TGTGCCAGCAGACCGGGGACTACTGCGACCGGGGAGCTGTTTTTT
NA	TRBV28	NA	TRBJ1-3	CATTRQGILITIYF	TGTGCCACCACCCGCCAGGGAATATTGATCACCATATATTTT
NA	TRBV28	NA	TRBJ1-4	CASSSYQGQGEKLFF	TGTGCCAGCAGTTCCTACCAGGGGCAGGGTGAAAAACTGTTTTTT
TRBD1	TRBV19	NA	TRBJ1-6	CASSRDRGPNSPLHF	TGTGCCAGTAGTAGGGACAGGGGACCTAATTCACCCCTCCACTTT
TRBD2	TRBV24-1	NA	TRBJ2-5	CATSDSGLAAQETQYF	TGTGCCACCAGTGATTCCGGACTAGCGGCTCAAGAGACCCAGTACTTC
NA	TRBV18	NA	TRBJ1-1	CASSPLGDTEAFF	TGTGCCAGCTCACCCCTCGGGGACACTGAAGCTTTCTTT
TRBD1	TRBV15	NA	TRBJ1-5	CATSRDRGLGQPQHF	TGTGCCACCAGCCGGGACAGGGGGCTTGGTCAGCCCCAGCATTTT
NA	TRBV28	NA	TRBJ1-4	CASSFYRVGNEKLFF	TGTGCCAGCAGTTTCTACAGGGTGGGTAATGAAAAACTGTTTTTT
TRBD1	TRBV4-1	NA	TRBJ2-1	CASSLYGVEGAREQFF	TGCGCCAGCAGCCTCTACGGAGTAGAGGGGGCGAGGGAGCAGTTCTTC
TRBD1	TRBV27	NA	TRBJ1-1	CASTPLTGITEAFF	TGTGCCAGCACCCCCCTGACAGGGATCACTGAAGCTTTCTTT
NA	TRBV20-1	NA	TRBJ1-2	CRGAQGDGYTF	TGCAGAGGTGCGCAGGGCGATGGCTACACCTTC
NA	TRBV27	NA	TRBJ1-1	CASSSADSLEAFF	TGTGCCAGCAGTTCCGCCGACAGCCTTGAAGCTTTCTTT
NA	TRBV7-9	NA	TRBJ2-1	CASSLGSEGDEQFF	TGTGCCAGCAGCTTAGGAAGCGAAGGGGATGAGCAGTTCTTC
NA	TRBV14	NA	TRBJ1-1	CASSPRGRSTEAFF	TGTGCCAGCAGCCCCCGGGGTCGTAGCACTGAAGCTTTCTTT
TRBD1	TRBV28	NA	TRBJ1-2	CASSLSPGQGFGYTF	TGTGCCAGCAGTTTATCTCCCGGACAGGGGTTCGGCTACACCTTC
NA	TRBV19	NA	TRBJ1-3	CASTFLGARGNTIYF	TGTGCCAGTACCTTTTTGGGGGCGCGAGGAAACACCATATATTTT
NA	TRBV6-5	NA	TRBJ1-6	CASSWATGIGNSPLHF	TGTGCCAGCAGTTGGGCGACAGGAATCGGTAATTCACCCCTCCACTTT
TRBD1	TRBV28	NA	TRBJ1-2	CASSLGTAYTNYGYTF	TGTGCCAGCAGTTTAGGGACAGCCTATACTAACTATGGCTACACCTTC
TRBD2	TRBV9	NA	TRBJ2-7	CASSVRASGSGLSEQYF	TGTGCCAGCAGCGTACGCGCTAGCGGGAGCGGTTTATCCGAGCAGTACTTC
NA	TRBV28	NA	TRBJ1-5	CASSPVADRTWPQHF	TGTGCCAGCAGCCCGGTCGCCGACAGGACGTGGCCCCAGCATTTT